What follows are 18 T cell receptor beta chains derived from one specimen sequenced in a study of T cell responses to AZD1222 COVID-19 vaccine. Generated by immunoSEQ multiplex PCR, the TCRdb table keeps only in-frame clones and is missing some. The sample lists roughly 93,000 clones, roughly 87% occurring once. Specimen: peripheral blood, collected on day 0 of AZD1222 vaccination. Receptor source: an adult in good health.

The V and J genes are TRBV7-9 and TRBJ2-7; 10 nucleotides agree with TRBD2. CDR1 is SEHNR, CDR2 FQNEAQ, per germline (reference sequence). J gave up 0 bases and V 3 bases, and 2 bases lay outside the gene matches. The CDR3 totals 15 residues. The CDR3 reads CASSFLAGDSYEQYF. CDR3 nucleotides: TGTGCCAGCAGCTTCCTAGCGGGGGACTCCTACGAGCAGTACTTC. Using reference TRBV7-9 and TRBJ2-7 for the parts outside the CDR3, the full variable domain is DTGVSQNPRHKITKRGQNVTFRCDPISEHNRLYWYRQTLGQGPEFLTYFQNEAQLEKSRLLSDRFSAERPKGSFSTLEIQRTEQGDSAMYLCASSFLAGDSYEQYFGPGTRLTVT.

The chain has TRBV5-1 and TRBJ1-1; TRBD1 is a possible D gene (6 bases). The ends were cut back, 4 bases at V and 1 base at J, with 11 bases in the middle. This CDR3 spans 14 amino acids. The germline CDR1 and CDR2 sequences are SGHRS and YFSETQ. The CDR3 nucleotides are TGCGCCAGCAGCATCCAGGGGCAGAACACTGAAGCTTTCTTT. Translating gives CASSIQGQNTEAFF.

The rearrangement links TRBV6-5 to TRBJ1-1; 7 bases are shared with TRBD1. The CDR3 is made up of 11 amino acids. Germline V gene lookup returns CDR1 MNHEY and CDR2 SVGAGI. Here the CDR3 DNA reads TGTGCTGTAGGGGGCATCACTGAAGCTTTCTTT. Translated: CAVGGITEAFF.

This clone occurred a few times. CDR3 amino acids: CARRTANTGELFF. The CDR3 DNA follows: TGTGCCAGAAGGACTGCGAACACCGGGGAGCTGTTTTTT. The chain recombines TRBV27 with TRBJ2-2, with a tentative D call TRBD2 (5 bases). Deletions cut 9 bases from V and 0 bases from J, with 8 bases between. Germline lookup yields CDR1 MNHEY and CDR2 SMNVEV (reference sequence). The CDR3 totals 13 residues.

This clone was counted a few times. The chain joins TRBV10-3 to TRBJ1-4; 8 nucleotides line up with TRBD1. The CDR3 totals 13 residues. The V and J ends lost 11 bases and 8 bases, in that order; junction bases with no gene match: 10. Looked up from germline, CDR1 is ENHRY and CDR2 is SYGVKD. CDR3 region: CASSGQGLEKLFF. DNA of the CDR3: TGTGCCTCTTCTGGACAGGGATTGGAAAAACTGTTTTTT.

This clone was seen more than once but under ten times. The rearrangement joins TRBV19 to TRBJ1-5; D gene ambiguous. CDR3 length: 12 amino acids. Per germline, CDR1 LNHDA and CDR2 SQIVND (reference sequence). The V end lost 4 bases, the J end lost 4 bases, and 5 bases lay between the germline ends. The CDR3 nucleotides are TGTGCCAGTAGTAGAGTGAATCAGCCCCAGCATTTT. Translated: CASSRVNQPQHF.

In its sample, this clone was seen many times. This chain links TRBV4-1 with TRBJ1-5; possible D gene TRBD1, 5 bases. Trimming removed 4 bases at V and 1 base at J, with 5 bases between. CDR3 length: 13 residues. CDR1 is MGHRA, CDR2 YSYEKL, per germline. The CDR3 bases are TGCGCCAGCAGCCGGGACAGCAATCAGCCCCAGCATTTT. This sequence encodes CASSRDSNQPQHF.

The V call is TRBV6-2 or TRBV6-3, the J call TRBJ2-7; 8 bases map to TRBD1. The CDR3 loop spans 16 amino acids. J lost 5 bases, V lost 2 bases, and 11 bases had no gene match. Germline V gene lookup returns CDR1 MNHEY and CDR2 SVGEGT. The CDR3 region has the DNA TGTGCCAGCAGTTACCACAACCGGGACAGGATCAACGAGCAGTACTTC. It is translated as CASSYHNRDRINEQYF.

The rearrangement links TRBV24-1 to TRBJ2-2; the D is unclear. Trimming stripped 3 bases from V and 0 bases from J, with 16 bases between. The CDR3 totals 18 residues. Per the germline V gene, CDR1 is KGHDR and CDR2 is SFDVKD. The CDR3: CATSDTNERNPNTGELFF. CDR3 coding DNA: TGTGCCACCAGTGATACCAATGAAAGAAATCCGAACACCGGGGAGCTGTTTTTT.

This clone was counted between two and nine times. The gene calls are TRBV30 and TRBJ1-1; no clear D gene. Germline V gene data show CDR1 as GTSNPN and CDR2 as SVGIG (reference sequence). With 2 bases removed from V and 1 base from J, the gap between germline ends came to 2 bases. This CDR3 is 11 amino acids long. CDR3 protein: CAWSWNTEAFF. CDR3 nucleotides: TGTGCCTGGAGTTGGAACACTGAAGCTTTCTTT.

The chain uses TRBV29-1 and TRBJ2-7, with D possibly matching TRBD1 (6 bases). The CDR3 covers 15 residues. The V gene's germline CDR1 is SQVTM and CDR2 ANQGSEA. V dropped 0 bases and J dropped 0 bases, with 12 bases sitting between them. As DNA, the CDR3 is TGCAGCGTTGAAGACCAGGGGCCCTTCTCCTACGAGCAGTACTTC. Protein: CSVEDQGPFSYEQYF.

The CDR3 region is CASRPTGTSWEETQYF. CDR3 sequence (DNA): TGTGCCAGCAGACCAACCGGGACTTCGTGGGAAGAGACCCAGTACTTC. The J gene is TRBJ2-5, the V gene TRBV5-6; TRBD2 is a possible D gene (6 bases). Germline V gene sequence: CDR1 SGHDT, CDR2 YYEEEE. The CDR3 loop spans 16 amino acids. Trimming pared 5 bases from V and 3 bases from J, leaving 20 bases between.

The chain employs TRBV15 and TRBJ1-6, with D perhaps TRBD1 (5 bases). CDR3 length: 15 amino acids. Trimming left V 4 bases short and J 1 base short, with 8 bases between. Germline assignment: CDR1 LNHNV and CDR2 YYDKDF (reference sequence). Here the CDR3 reads CATSNGGSYNSPLHF. The CDR3 region has the DNA TGTGCCACCAGCAACGGGGGGTCCTATAATTCACCCCTCCACTTT.

The chain uses TRBV2 and TRBJ1-6, with D perhaps TRBD1 (6 bases). V was pared by 3 bases and J by 12 bases, with 15 bases between. Germline V gene data show CDR1 as SNHLY and CDR2 as FYNNEI. The CDR3 totals 14 residues. CDR3 sequence (DNA): TGTGCCAGCAGTGATTCGACAGGCCGCGGACCCCTCCACTTT. This encodes CASSDSTGRGPLHF. Variable domain in full (rest from reference TRBV2 and TRBJ1-6): EPEVTQTPSHQVTQMGQEVILRCVPISNHLYFYWYRQILGQKVEFLVSFYNNEISEKSEIFDDQFSVERPDGSNFTLKIRSTKLEDSAMYFCASSDSTGRGPLHFGNGTRLTVT.

V is TRBV6-5 and J is TRBJ2-2; D ambiguous. Germline V gene sequence: CDR1 MNHEY, CDR2 SVGAGI. The CDR3 sequence is 14 residues long. V gave up 6 bases and J gave up 4 bases, with 12 bases separating them. The CDR3 DNA reads as TGTGCCAGCAGGAGACTCCCCGGCACCGGGGAGCTGTTTTTT. Amino acid sequence: CASRRLPGTGELFF.

The J gene is TRBJ2-1, the V gene TRBV7-2, with no clear D. Deletions cut 1 base from V and 9 bases from J, with 7 bases between. There are 12 residues in the CDR3. Germline-derived CDR1 and CDR2 are SGHTA and FQGNSA. The CDR3: CASSLGQVEQFF. CDR3 in DNA: TGTGCCAGCAGCTTAGGGCAGGTTGAGCAGTTCTTC. The full variable domain, its missing parts supplied by reference TRBV7-2 and TRBJ2-1, is GAGVSQSPSNKVTEKGKDVELRCDPISGHTALYWYRQSLGQGLEFLIYFQGNSAPDKSGLPSDRFSAERTGGSVSTLTIQRTQQEDSAVYLCASSLGQVEQFFGPGTRLTVL.

This chain uses TRBV3-1 (or the pseudogene TRBV3-2) with TRBJ1-3; D might be TRBD1 (5 bases). The CDR3 has 14 amino acids. Per the germline V gene, CDR1 is LGHDT and CDR2 is YNNKEL (reference sequence). The V end was cut by 3 bases, the J end by 2 bases, with 8 bases between. This CDR3 is CASSQTGPGNTIYF. The CDR3 nucleotides read TGTGCCAGCAGCCAGACGGGGCCTGGAAACACCATATATTTT.

This clone was seen a few times. The V gene is TRBV13, the J gene TRBJ2-3, with D unresolved. There are 14 residues in the CDR3. Germline V gene lookup returns CDR1 PRHDT and CDR2 FYEKMQ (reference sequence). V lost 5 bases and J 4 bases, leaving 13 bases between the germline ends. CDR3 loop: CASSPTFGADTQYF. The CDR3 nucleotides are TGTGCCAGCAGCCCAACTTTTGGGGCAGATACGCAGTATTTT.